This TCR beta chain was retrieved from a study of neurological immune-mediated disorders. The V end lost 3 bases, the J end lost 2 bases, and 11 bases lay between the germline ends. The CDR3 consists of 14 residues. Germline V gene lookup returns CDR1 KGHSH and CDR2 LQKENI. Study outcomes and limitations: Across subjects, expanded clones had no CDR3 amino acid sequences in common, pointing to private repertoires in all groups.

This clonotype was found many times. Its specificity is not known. TCRdb reanalysed the 5' RACE reads using MiXCR and keeps one entry per CDR3 protein. The sample consists of roughly 36,000 distinct CDR3 sequences, 7% to 8.5% of them appearing once. This TCR was recovered from a man aged 50-59 years in good health. V gene TRBV18 combines with J gene TRBJ2-7, with D perhaps matching TRBD1 or TRBD2 (5 bases each). Sequencing was done on a sample of CD4+ T cells from blood. The DNA of the CDR3 is TGTGCCAGCTCACCGCCCGGGACGGCCTACGAGCAGTACTTC. It codes for CASSPPGTAYEQYF.